This TCR beta chain was sequenced for a study of blood T cell repertoires in COVID-19. The CDR3 sequence is 15 residues long. V was clipped by 6 bases and J by 6 bases, with 19 bases between them. Germline V gene sequence: CDR1 MDHEN, CDR2 SYDVKM. Produced via immunoSEQ multiplex PCR; TCRdb's table is partial and in-frame only. The data hold about 170,000 clones, with approximately 79% observed a single time. The chain employs TRBV28 and TRBJ2-3; the D gene is possibly TRBD2 (5 bases). Source material: peripheral blood. This clonotype was sampled from a woman of 80 years or more with acute or convalescent COVID-19. The CDR3 sequence: CASRNERPLGDTQYF. The DNA for the CDR3 is TGTGCCAGCAGGAATGAGCGGCCCCTGGGGGATACGCAGTATTTT.